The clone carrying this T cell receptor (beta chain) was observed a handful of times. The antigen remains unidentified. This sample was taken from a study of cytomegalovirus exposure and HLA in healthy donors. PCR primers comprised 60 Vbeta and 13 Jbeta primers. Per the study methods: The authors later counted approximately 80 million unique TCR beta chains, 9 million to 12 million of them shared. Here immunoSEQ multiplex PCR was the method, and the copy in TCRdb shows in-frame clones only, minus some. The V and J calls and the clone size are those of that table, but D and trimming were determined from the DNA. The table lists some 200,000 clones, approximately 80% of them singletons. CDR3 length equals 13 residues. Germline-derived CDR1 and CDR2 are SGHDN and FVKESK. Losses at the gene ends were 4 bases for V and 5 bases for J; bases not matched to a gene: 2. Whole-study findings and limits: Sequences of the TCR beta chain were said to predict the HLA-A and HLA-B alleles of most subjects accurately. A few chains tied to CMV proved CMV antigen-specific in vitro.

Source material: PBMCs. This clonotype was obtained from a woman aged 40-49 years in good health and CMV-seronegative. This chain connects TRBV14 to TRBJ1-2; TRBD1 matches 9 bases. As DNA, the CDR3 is TGTGCCAGCAGCCGGGACAGGGCATATGGCTACACCTTC. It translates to CASSRDRAYGYTF. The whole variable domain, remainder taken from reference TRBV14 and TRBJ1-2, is EAGVTQFPSHSVIEKGQTVTLRCDPISGHDNLYWYRRVMGKEIKFLLHFVKESKQDESGMPNNRFLAERTGGTYSTLKVQPAELEDSGVYFCASSRDRAYGYTFGSGTRLTVV.